The 2 T cell receptor beta chains below were found in one sample sequenced in a study of post-analysis software for immune sequencing data. Study results and caveats: Comparison of patients with controls showed a handful of TRBV segments more frequent in patients, TRBV5-6, TRBV5-1 and TRBV20-1 among them.

These receptors have no identified antigens. Unique molecular identifiers were built into the TCR beta cDNA libraries. TCRdb passed the PCR reads through MiXCR, listing each CDR3 protein once. Altogether hundreds of thousands of distinct CDR3 sequences are present, more than 30% being singletons, with the ten largest covering approximately 7.7%. Sequenced: blood. The source of these receptors is a girl aged 2-10 years with multiple sclerosis.

The CDR3 DNA is TGCAGCGTTGATCTGGGGGGGGAGACCCAGTACTTC. Translation: CSVDLGGETQYF. The chain links TRBV29-1 to TRBJ2-4, with 7 bases aligning to TRBD2. The J call may be faulty, since TRBJ2-5 better matches the DNA end. Germline V lookup: CDR1 SQVTM, CDR2 ANQGSEA. This CDR3 has 12 residues.

The table lists this clonotype with a few counts. The chain carries TRBV12-5 and TRBJ1-2, with D unclear. The CDR3 is 13 amino acids. Deletions cut 9 bases from V and 4 bases from J, with 15 bases between. Germline lookup yields CDR1 LGHNT and CDR2 FRNRAP. CDR3 amino acids: CASRPDAGYGYTF. CDR3 nucleotides: TGTGCTAGCCGACCCGACGCGGGCTATGGCTACACCTTC.